The T cell receptor beta chain under discussion was sequenced for a study of shared clonotypes between healthy human individuals. Study-level points and caveats: Among non-shared clonotypes, generation probabilities were lower than among those shared by all four donors.

The repertoire was sequenced with immunoSEQ multiplex PCR; TCRdb's copy has only in-frame clones and lacks some. Of about 2 million clones listed, approximately 95% were seen once; the top ten hold roughly 1.1%. The CDR3 totals 15 residues. Germline V gives CDR1 MNHEY, CDR2 SMNVEV (reference sequence). V lost 4 bases and J lost 5; bases outside the gene matches: 8. About this clone itself: Its antigen is as yet unknown.

Naive CD8 cells lacked CD45RO and underwent positive selection for CCR7, leaving out terminally differentiated effector memory CD45RA+ cells. Sequencing input: naive CD8+ T cells sorted from blood. The rearrangement uses TRBV27 and TRBJ1-2, with 9 bases identical to TRBD1. This sequence originates from a man younger than 35 in good health. The CDR3 reads CASSSVPGQGYGYTF. CDR3 nucleotide sequence: TGTGCCAGCAGTTCGGTACCGGGACAGGGTTATGGCTACACCTTC.